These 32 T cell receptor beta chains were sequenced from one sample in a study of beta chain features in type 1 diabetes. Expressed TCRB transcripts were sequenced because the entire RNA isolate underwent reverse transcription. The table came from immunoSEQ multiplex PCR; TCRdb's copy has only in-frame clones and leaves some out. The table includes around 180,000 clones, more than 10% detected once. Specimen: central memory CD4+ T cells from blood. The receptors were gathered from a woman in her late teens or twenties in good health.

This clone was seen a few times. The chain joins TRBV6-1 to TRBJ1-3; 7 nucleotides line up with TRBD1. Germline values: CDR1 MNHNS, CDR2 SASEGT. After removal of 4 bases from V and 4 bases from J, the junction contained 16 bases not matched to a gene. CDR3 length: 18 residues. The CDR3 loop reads CASSAPRTGGRAGNTIYF. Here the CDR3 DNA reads TGTGCCAGCAGTGCTCCCCGGACAGGAGGGCGAGCGGGAAACACCATATATTTT.

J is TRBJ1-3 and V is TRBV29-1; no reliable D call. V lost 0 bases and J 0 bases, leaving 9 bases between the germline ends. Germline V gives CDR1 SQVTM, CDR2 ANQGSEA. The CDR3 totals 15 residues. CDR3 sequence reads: CSVEDRHNSGNTIYF. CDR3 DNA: TGCAGCGTTGAAGATCGACATAACTCTGGAAACACCATATATTTT.

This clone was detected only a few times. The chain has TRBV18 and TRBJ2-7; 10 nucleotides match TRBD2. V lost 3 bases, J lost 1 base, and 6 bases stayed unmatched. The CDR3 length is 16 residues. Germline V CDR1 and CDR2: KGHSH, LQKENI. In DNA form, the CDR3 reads TGTGCCAGCTCACCTCAAGCGGGAGGGTCGTCCTACGAGCAGTACTTC. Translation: CASSPQAGGSSYEQYF.

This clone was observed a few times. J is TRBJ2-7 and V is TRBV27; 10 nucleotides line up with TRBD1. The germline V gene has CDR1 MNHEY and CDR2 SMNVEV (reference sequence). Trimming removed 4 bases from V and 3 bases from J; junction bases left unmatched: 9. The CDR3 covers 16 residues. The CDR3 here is CASSSPRTGGGYEQYF. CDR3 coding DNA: TGTGCCAGCAGTTCCCCTCGGACAGGGGGAGGCTACGAGCAGTACTTC.

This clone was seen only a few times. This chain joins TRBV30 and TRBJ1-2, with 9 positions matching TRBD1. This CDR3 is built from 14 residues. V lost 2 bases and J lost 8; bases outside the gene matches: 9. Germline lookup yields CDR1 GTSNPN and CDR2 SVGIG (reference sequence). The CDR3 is CAWSTGDRASGYTF. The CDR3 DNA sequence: TGTGCCTGGAGTACAGGGGACAGGGCGTCCGGCTACACCTTC.

The CDR3 DNA reads TGTGCTGCGGGACAGGGGAGGGTGGGTTACGAGCAGTACTTC. Translating gives CAAGQGRVGYEQYF. This chain uses TRBV7-2 with TRBJ2-7; 10 nucleotides align to TRBD1. CDR1 is SGHTA and CDR2 is FQGNSA in the germline V gene. CDR3 size: 14 residues.

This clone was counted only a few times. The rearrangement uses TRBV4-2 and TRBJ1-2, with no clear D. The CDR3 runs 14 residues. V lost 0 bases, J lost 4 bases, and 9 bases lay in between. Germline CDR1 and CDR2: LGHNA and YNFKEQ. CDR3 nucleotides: TGTGCCAGCAGCCAAGAATCGGGAGTCTATGGCTACACCTTC. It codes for CASSQESGVYGYTF.

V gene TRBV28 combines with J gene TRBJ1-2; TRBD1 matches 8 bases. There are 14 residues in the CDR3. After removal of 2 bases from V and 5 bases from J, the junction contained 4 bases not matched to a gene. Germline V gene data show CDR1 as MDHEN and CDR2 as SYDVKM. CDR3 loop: CASSLTGGPYGYTF. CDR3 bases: TGTGCCAGCAGTTTAACAGGGGGGCCTTATGGCTACACCTTC.

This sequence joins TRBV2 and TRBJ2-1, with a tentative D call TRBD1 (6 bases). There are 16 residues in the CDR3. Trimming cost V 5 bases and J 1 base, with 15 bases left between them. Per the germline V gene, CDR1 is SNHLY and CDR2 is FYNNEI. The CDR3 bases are TGTGCCAGCAGTTCCGACAGGAGAATTTCCTACAATGAGCAGTTCTTC. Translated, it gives CASSSDRRISYNEQFF. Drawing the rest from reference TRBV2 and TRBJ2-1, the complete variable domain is EPEVTQTPSHQVTQMGQEVILRCVPISNHLYFYWYRQILGQKVEFLVSFYNNEISEKSEIFDDQFSVERPDGSNFTLKIRSTKLEDSAMYFCASSSDRRISYNEQFFGPGTRLTVL.

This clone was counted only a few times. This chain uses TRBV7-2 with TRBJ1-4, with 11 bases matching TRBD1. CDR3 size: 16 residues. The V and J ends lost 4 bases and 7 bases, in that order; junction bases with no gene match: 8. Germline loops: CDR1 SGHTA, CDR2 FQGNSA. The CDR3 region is CASSSQGQGASEKLFF. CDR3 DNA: TGTGCCAGCAGCTCTCAAGGACAGGGGGCCAGTGAAAAACTGTTTTTT.

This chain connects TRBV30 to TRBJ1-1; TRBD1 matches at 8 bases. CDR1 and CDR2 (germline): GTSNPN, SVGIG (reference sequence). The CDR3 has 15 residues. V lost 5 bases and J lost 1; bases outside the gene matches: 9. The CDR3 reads CAWDRQGNGNTEAFF. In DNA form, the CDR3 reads TGTGCCTGGGATCGACAGGGGAACGGGAACACTGAAGCTTTCTTT.

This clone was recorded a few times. The CDR3 loop is CASSTGPRGYTF. CDR3 nucleotide sequence: TGTGCCAGCAGCACAGGCCCCCGAGGCTACACCTTC. The genes are TRBV2 and TRBJ1-2; TRBD1 might be the D (5 bases). The germline CDR1 and CDR2 sequences are SNHLY and FYNNEI. The CDR3 consists of 12 residues. The V end was cut by 6 bases, the J end by 8 bases, with 13 bases between.

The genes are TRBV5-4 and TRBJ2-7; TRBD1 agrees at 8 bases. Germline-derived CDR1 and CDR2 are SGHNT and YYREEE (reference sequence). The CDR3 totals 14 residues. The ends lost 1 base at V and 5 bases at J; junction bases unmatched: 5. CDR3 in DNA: TGTGCCAGCAGCTTGAAGGCAGGGGGCCACGAGCAGTACTTC. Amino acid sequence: CASSLKAGGHEQYF. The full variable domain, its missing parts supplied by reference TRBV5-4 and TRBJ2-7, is ETGVTQSPTHLIKTRGQQVTLRCSSQSGHNTVSWYQQALGQGPQFIFQYYREEENGRGNFPPRFSGLQFPNYSSELNVNALELDDSALYLCASSLKAGGHEQYFGPGTRLTVT.

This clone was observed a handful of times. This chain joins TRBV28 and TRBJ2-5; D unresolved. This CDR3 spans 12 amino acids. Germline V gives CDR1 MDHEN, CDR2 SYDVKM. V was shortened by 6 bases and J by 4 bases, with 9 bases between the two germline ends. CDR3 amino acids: CASSMRRETQYF. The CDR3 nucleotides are TGTGCCAGCAGCATGAGGCGAGAGACCCAGTACTTC.

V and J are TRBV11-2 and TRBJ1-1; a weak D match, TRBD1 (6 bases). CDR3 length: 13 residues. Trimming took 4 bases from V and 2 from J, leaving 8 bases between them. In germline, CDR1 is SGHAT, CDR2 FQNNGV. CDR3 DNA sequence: TGTGCCAGCAGCTGGACAGATAACACTGAAGCTTTCTTT. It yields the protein CASSWTDNTEAFF.

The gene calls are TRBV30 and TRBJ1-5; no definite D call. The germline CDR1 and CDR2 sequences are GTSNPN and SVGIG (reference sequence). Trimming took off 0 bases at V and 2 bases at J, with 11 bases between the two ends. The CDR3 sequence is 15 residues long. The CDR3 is CAWSVGLGGNQPQHF. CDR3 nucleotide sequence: TGTGCCTGGAGTGTAGGTTTGGGAGGCAATCAGCCCCAGCATTTT.

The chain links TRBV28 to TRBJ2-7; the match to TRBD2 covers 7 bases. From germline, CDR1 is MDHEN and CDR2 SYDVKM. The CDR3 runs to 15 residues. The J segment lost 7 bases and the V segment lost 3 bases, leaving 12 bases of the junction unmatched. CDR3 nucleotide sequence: TGTGCCAGCAGTTTTAGAGGAGGAAGGCGGGGGGAGCAGTACTTC. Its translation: CASSFRGGRRGEQYF.

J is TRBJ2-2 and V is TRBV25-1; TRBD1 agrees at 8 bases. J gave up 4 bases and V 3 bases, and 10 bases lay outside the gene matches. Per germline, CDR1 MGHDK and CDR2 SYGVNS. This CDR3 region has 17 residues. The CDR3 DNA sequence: TGTGCCAGCAGTGACCGGACAGGGAGCAGACCCACCGGGGAGCTGTTTTTT. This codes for CASSDRTGSRPTGELFF.

This CDR3 reads CASSRDSGGNQPQHF. The DNA for the CDR3 is TGTGCCAGCTCACGGGATTCGGGGGGGAATCAGCCCCAGCATTTT. V usage is TRBV18 and J usage is TRBJ1-5, with D possibly being TRBD1 (5 bases). Germline CDR1 is KGHSH and CDR2 is LQKENI. V dropped 4 bases and J dropped 4 bases, with 14 bases sitting between them. The CDR3 sequence is 15 residues long.

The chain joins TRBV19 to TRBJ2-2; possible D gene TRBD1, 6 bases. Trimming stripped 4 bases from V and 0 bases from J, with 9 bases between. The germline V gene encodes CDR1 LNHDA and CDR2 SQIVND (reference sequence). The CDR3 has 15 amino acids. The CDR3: CASSRDTSNTGELFF. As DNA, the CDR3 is TGTGCCAGTAGTAGGGACACATCGAACACCGGGGAGCTGTTTTTT.

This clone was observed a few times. The CDR3 loop reads CASSPGVGAGNQPQHF. CDR3 nucleotides: TGTGCCAGCTCACCAGGGGTGGGGGCGGGCAATCAGCCCCAGCATTTT. The chain joins TRBV18 to TRBJ1-5; weak D call: TRBD1 (6 bases). Per the germline V gene, CDR1 is KGHSH and CDR2 is LQKENI. V was trimmed by 2 bases and J by 2 bases, leaving 13 bases between them. The CDR3 extends over 16 amino acids.

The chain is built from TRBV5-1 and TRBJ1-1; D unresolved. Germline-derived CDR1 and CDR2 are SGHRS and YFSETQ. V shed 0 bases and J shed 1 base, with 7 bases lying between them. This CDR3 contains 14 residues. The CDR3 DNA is TGCGCCAGCAGCTTGGCCCCCTCGAACACTGAAGCTTTCTTT. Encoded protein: CASSLAPSNTEAFF. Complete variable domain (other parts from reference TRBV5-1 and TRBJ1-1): KAGVTQTPRYLIKTRGQQVTLSCSPISGHRSVSWYQQTPGQGLQFLFEYFSETQRNKGNFPGRFSGRQFSNSRSEMNVSTLELGDSALYLCASSLAPSNTEAFFGQGTRLTVV.

CDR3 coding DNA: TGTGCCAGCAGTATTACCGGGACAGGGGGCTACGAGCAGTACTTC. It codes for CASSITGTGGYEQYF. The chain is built from TRBV11-3 and TRBJ2-7; 11 bases are shared with TRBD1. Looked up from germline, CDR1 is SGHNT and CDR2 is YENEEA. The V gene end was trimmed by 6 bases and the J gene end by 3 bases; junction bases not matched to a gene: 7. This CDR3 comprises 15 residues.

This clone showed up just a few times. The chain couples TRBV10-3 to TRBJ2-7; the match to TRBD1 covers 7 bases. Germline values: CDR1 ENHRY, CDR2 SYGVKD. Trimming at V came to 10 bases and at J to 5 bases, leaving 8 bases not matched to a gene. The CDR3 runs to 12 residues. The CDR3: CATADRMDEQYF. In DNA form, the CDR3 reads TGTGCCACCGCGGACAGGATGGACGAGCAGTACTTC.

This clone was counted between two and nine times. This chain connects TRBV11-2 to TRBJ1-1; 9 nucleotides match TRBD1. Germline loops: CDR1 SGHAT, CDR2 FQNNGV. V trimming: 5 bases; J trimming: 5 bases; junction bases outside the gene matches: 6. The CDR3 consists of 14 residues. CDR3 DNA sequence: TGTGCCAGCAGCGCACAGGGGGCCGGGACTGAAGCTTTCTTT. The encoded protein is CASSAQGAGTEAFF.

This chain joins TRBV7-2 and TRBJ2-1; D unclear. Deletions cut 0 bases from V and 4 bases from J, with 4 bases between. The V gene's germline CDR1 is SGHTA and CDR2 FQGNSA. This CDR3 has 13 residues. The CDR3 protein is CASSLARYNEQFF. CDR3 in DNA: TGTGCCAGCAGCTTAGCGCGATACAATGAGCAGTTCTTC.

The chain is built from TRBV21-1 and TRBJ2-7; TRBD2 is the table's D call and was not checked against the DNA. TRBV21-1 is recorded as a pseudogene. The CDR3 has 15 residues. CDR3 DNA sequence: TGTGCCAACCAATCCCCCGAGGAGACCTCCTACGAGCAGTACTTC. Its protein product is CANQSPEETSYEQYF.

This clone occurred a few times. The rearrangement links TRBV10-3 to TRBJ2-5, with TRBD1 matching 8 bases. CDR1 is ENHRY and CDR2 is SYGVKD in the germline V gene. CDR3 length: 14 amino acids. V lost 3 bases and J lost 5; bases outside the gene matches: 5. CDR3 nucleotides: TGTGCCATCAGTGATCGGACAGGGATTGAGACCCAGTACTTC. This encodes CAISDRTGIETQYF.

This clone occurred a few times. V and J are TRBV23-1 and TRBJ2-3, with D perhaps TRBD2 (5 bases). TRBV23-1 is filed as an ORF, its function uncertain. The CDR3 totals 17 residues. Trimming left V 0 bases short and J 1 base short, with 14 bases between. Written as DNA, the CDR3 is TGCGCCAGCAGTCAATCGGCGGGTCAGAACTGCACAGATACGCAGTATTTT. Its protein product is CASSQSAGQNCTDTQYF.

Here the CDR3 reads CSATPSGEGYTF. The DNA for the CDR3 is TGCAGCGCAACCCCCTCAGGGGAAGGCTACACCTTC. The rearrangement joins TRBV29-1 to TRBJ1-2, with D tentatively TRBD1 (6 bases). Germline-derived CDR1 and CDR2 are SQVTM and ANQGSEA. Trimming pared 7 bases from V and 8 bases from J, leaving 17 bases between. The CDR3 has 12 amino acids.

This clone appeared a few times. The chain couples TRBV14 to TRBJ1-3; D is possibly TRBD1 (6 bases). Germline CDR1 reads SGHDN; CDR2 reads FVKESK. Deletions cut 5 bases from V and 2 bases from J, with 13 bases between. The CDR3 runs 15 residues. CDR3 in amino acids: CASSLRQAPGNTIYF. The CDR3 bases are TGTGCCAGCAGCTTGAGACAGGCCCCTGGAAACACCATATATTTT. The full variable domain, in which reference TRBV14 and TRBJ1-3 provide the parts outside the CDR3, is EAGVTQFPSHSVIEKGQTVTLRCDPISGHDNLYWYRRVMGKEIKFLLHFVKESKQDESGMPNNRFLAERTGGTYSTLKVQPAELEDSGVYFCASSLRQAPGNTIYFGEGSWLTVV.

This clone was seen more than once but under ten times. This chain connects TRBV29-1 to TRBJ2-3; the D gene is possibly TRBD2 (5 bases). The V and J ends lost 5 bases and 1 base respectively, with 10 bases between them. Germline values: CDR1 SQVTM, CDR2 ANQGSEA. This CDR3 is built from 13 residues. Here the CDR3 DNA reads TGCAGCGTTTACGGACTTCGCACAGATACGCAGTATTTT. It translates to CSVYGLRTDTQYF.